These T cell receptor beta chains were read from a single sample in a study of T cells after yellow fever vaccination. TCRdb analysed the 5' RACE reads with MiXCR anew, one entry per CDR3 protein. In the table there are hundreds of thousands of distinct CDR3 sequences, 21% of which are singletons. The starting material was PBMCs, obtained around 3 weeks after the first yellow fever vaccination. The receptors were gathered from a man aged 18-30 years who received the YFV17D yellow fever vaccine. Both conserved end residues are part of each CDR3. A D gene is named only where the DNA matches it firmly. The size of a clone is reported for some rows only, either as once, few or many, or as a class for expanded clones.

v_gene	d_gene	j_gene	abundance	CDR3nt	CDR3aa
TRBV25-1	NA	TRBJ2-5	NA	TGTGCCAGCAGTGAACCGACCGGGGCTGAGACCCAGTACTTC	CASSEPTGAETQYF
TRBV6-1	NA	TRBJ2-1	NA	TGTGCCAGCAGAGGTGACGGGGCTACGCATGAGCAGTTCTTC	CASRGDGATHEQFF
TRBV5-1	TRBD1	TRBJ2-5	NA	TGCGCCAGCAGCTTCCAGGGGGCAGGGACCCAGTACTTC	CASSFQGAGTQYF
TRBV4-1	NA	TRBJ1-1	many	TGCGCCAGCAGCGTATACAGGGTAGGGACTGAAGCTTTCTTT	CASSVYRVGTEAFF
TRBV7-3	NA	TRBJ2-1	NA	TGTGCCAGCAGCTATAACCGAGGCAGGGCATCCTACAATGAGCAGTTCTTC	CASSYNRGRASYNEQFF
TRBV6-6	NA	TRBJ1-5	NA	TGTGCCAGCTTTCGGACGGAGAATCAGCCCCAGCATTTT	CASFRTENQPQHF
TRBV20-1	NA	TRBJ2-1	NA	TGCAGTGCTAGAGATCTGGGGGCCGGGGCCTACAATGAGCAGTTCTTC	CSARDLGAGAYNEQFF
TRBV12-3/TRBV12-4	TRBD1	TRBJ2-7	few	TGTGCCAGCAGCCCCGGACAGGTCCACGAGCAGTACTTC	CASSPGQVHEQYF
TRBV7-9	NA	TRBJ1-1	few	TGTGCCAGCAGCTTAGCGGGGGCAGAGGACACTGAAGCTTTCTTT	CASSLAGAEDTEAFF
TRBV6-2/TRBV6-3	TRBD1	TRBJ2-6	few	TGTGCCAGCAGTTCACTACGGGACAGACACTCTGGGGCCAACGTCCTGACTTTC	CASSSLRDRHSGANVLTF
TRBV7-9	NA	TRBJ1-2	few	TGTGCCAGCAGCCCCCGGGATTTAGTGGATGGCTACACCTTC	CASSPRDLVDGYTF
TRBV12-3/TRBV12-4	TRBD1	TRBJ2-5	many	TGTGCCAGCAGCCTGGGGGACAGGGGAGAGACCCAGTACTTC	CASSLGDRGETQYF
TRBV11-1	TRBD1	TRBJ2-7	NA	TGTGCCAGCAGCTTTGTCGGACAGGACTACGAGCAGTACTTC	CASSFVGQDYEQYF
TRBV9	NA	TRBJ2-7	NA	TGTGCCAGCAGCGTAGTTGGGGCCGCGTCGTCCTACGAGCAGTACTTC	CASSVVGAASSYEQYF
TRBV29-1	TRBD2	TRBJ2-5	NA	TGCAGCGCCATCCTAGCGGGGGGAGGAGAGACCCAGTACTTC	CSAILAGGGETQYF
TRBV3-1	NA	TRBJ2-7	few	TGTGCCAGCAGCCAAGGCCTCGGACGGATGACTTACGAGCAGTACTTC	CASSQGLGRMTYEQYF
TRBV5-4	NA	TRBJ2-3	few	TGTGCCTGCCGAGAGGGGGGATCTAGCACAGATACGCAGTATTTT	CACREGGSSTDTQYF
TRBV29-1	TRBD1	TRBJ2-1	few	TGCAGCGTTGAGGGGACAGGGAACAAGCAGTTCTTC	CSVEGTGNKQFF
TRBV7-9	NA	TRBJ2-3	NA	TGTGCCAGCAGCTATCCCGGGATCTTTTTGGGGACAGATACGCAGTATTTT	CASSYPGIFLGTDTQYF
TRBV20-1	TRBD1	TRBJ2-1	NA	TGCAGTGCAAGGGGGGACAGGGGCTACAATGAGCAGTTCTTC	CSARGDRGYNEQFF
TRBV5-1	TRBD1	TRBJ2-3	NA	TGCGCCAGCAGCAAGGACAGGGGCAACACAGATACGCAGTATTTT	CASSKDRGNTDTQYF
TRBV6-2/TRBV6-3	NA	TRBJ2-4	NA	TGTGCCAGCAGCCAATCTTTAATGGACATTCAGTACTTC	CASSQSLMDIQYF
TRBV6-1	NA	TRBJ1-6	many	TGTGCCAGCAGTGGACCGGCGGGGCGAATAAGATCCTATAATTCACCCCTCCACTTT	CASSGPAGRIRSYNSPLHF
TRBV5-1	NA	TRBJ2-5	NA	TGCGCCAGCAGGGTGCTTACCCAAGAGACCCAGTACTTC	CASRVLTQETQYF
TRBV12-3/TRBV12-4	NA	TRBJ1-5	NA	TGTGCCAGCAGTTTATCGGGCCTGGGTTATCAGCCCCAGCATTTT	CASSLSGLGYQPQHF
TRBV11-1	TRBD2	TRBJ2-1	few	TGTGCCAGCAGCTTAGCGGGGGGGTTTTTTGAGCAGTTCTTC	CASSLAGGFFEQFF
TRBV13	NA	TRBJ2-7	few	TGTGCCAGCAGCTTAGGTGGGGGGGCCATCGAGCAGTACTTC	CASSLGGGAIEQYF
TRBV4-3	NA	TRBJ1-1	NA	TGCGCCAGCAGCCAAAACCCGGACCTGAACACTGAAGCTTTCTTT	CASSQNPDLNTEAFF
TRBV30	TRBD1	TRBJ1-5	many	TGTGCCTGGGAAGCAGGACAGGGAACTCAGCCCCAGCATTTT	CAWEAGQGTQPQHF
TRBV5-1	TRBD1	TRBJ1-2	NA	TGCGCCAGCAACGGAGGGGGCGCGGAAGGCTACACCTTC	CASNGGGAEGYTF
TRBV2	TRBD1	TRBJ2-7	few	TGTGCCAGCAGTGAAGGGGACAGGGGGCCAGGGGAGCAGTACTTC	CASSEGDRGPGEQYF
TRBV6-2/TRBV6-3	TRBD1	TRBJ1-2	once	TGTGCCAGCAGTTACGTGGGACAGGGGGAGATCTATGGCTACACCTTC	CASSYVGQGEIYGYTF
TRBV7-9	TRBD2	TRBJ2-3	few	TGTGCCAGCAGCGACAGCGGGGGGGCATACACAGATACGCAGTATTTT	CASSDSGGAYTDTQYF
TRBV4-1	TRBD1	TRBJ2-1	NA	TGCGCCAGCAGCCGCGGTTCGGCCCTAAAAGACAGGGGGTGGGGGGGCTCCTACAATGAGCAGTTCTTC	CASSRGSALKDRGWGGSYNEQFF
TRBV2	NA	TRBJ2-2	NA	TGTGCCAGCAGTGACGAGAATGGGGTGAACACCGGGGAGCTGTTTTTT	CASSDENGVNTGELFF
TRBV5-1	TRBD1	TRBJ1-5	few	TGCGCCAGCAGGGCCGGGACAGGACGCAATCAGCCCCAGCATTTT	CASRAGTGRNQPQHF
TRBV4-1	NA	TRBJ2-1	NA	TGCGCCAGCAGCCGTACCCTGGCGGCCCAGGGGACGTATGAGCAGTTCTTC	CASSRTLAAQGTYEQFF
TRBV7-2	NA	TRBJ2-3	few	TGTGCCAGCAGCTCAGGGCGGGCAGATACGCAGTATTTT	CASSSGRADTQYF
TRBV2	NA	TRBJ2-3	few	TGTGCCAGCAGCCCCCAACGGGGCACAGATACGCAGTATTTT	CASSPQRGTDTQYF
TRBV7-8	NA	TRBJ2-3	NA	TGTGCCAGCAGCCTTGGGAGGGGGGGGCCCACAGATACGCAGTATTTT	CASSLGRGGPTDTQYF
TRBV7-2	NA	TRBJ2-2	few	TGTGCCACTTCGGATCCCTACACCGGGGAGCTGTTTTTT	CATSDPYTGELFF
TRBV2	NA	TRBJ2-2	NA	TGTGCCAGCAGTGCCGGGAAGAACACCGGGGAGCTGTTTTTT	CASSAGKNTGELFF
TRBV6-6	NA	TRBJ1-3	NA	TGTGCCCTCTCCCCGAGCTCTGGAAACACCATATATTTT	CALSPSSGNTIYF
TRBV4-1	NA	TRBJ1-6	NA	TGCGCCAGCAGCCTGGACGCTTCACCCCTCCACTTT	CASSLDASPLHF
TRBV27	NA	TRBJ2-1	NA	TGTGCCAGCACCTTAACCGCGGGCTCCTACAATGAGCAGTTCTTC	CASTLTAGSYNEQFF
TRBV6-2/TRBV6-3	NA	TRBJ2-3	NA	TGTGCCAGCACCCGAGGGGGGCGACTAAGCACAGATACGCAGTATTTT	CASTRGGRLSTDTQYF
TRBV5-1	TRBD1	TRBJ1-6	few	TGCGCCAGCAGCAGGGACAGGGTCGCGTCACCCCTCCACTTT	CASSRDRVASPLHF
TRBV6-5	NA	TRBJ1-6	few	TGTGCCAGCAGTTACTCGTACGGGGCTGGTTCACCCCTCCACTTT	CASSYSYGAGSPLHF